The sequence of this T cell receptor beta chain was determined in a study of cytomegalovirus exposure and HLA in healthy donors. In the study overall: The Caucasian-associated ancestry cluster contained 81% of the approximately 400 genotyped donors. General study results and limits: A few chains tied to CMV proved CMV antigen-specific in vitro. V- and J-gene trimming of TCR beta was linked (in a later analysis) to a missense DCLRE1C variant.

In regard to this clone: Its target is not known.

The PCR was carried out with 60 Vbeta primers and 13 Jbeta primers. Measured with immunoSEQ multiplex PCR; TCRdb has only the in-frame clones, and not every one. The sample records approximately 160,000 clones, 65% to 80% being singletons. Source material: PBMCs. The sequence derives from a young man in good health and CMV-seropositive.

In DNA form, the CDR3 reads TGTGCCAGCAGCCAGTTTAGCGGGATGGTAGAGACCCAGTACTTC. The encoded protein is CASSQFSGMVETQYF. The chain recombines TRBV14 with TRBJ2-5; TRBD2 aligns across 8 bases. The CDR3 spans 15 residues. V gave up 3 bases and J gave up 4 bases; unmatched junction bases: 7. Per the germline V gene, CDR1 is SGHDN and CDR2 is FVKESK.